Sequencing of this TCR beta chain was carried out in a study of identical twins' blood T cells. Trimming took off 3 bases at V and 7 bases at J, with 12 bases between the two ends. The CDR3 length is 13 residues. Germline V gene sequence: CDR1 SQVTM, CDR2 ANQGSEA. Each TCR cDNA library carried sample-specific barcodes on both ends. TCRdb re-called the 5' RACE reads with MiXCR, one entry per CDR3 protein. The table shows 300,000 to 450,000 distinct CDR3 sequences, with roughly 27% occurring only once. The material sequenced was PBMCs. The chain combines TRBV29-1 with TRBJ2-2; no clear D gene. The TCR comes from a woman aged 18 to 55 in good health. CDR3 sequence (DNA): TGCAGCGTTGAGTCCAGGATCAACGGGGAGCTGTTTTTT. Its protein is CSVESRINGELFF.